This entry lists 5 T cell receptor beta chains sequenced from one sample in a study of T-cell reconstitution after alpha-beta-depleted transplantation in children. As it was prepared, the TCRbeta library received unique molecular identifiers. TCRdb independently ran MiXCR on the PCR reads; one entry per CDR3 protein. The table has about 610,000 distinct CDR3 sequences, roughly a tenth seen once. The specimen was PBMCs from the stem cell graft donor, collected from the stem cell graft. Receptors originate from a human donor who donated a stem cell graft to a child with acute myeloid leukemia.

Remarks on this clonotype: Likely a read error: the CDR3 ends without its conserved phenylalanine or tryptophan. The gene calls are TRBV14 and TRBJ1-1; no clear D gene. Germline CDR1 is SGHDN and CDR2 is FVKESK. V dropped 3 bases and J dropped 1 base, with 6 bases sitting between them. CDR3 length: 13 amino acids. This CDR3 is CASSHGENTEAFI. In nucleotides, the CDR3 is TGTGCCAGCAGCCACGGGGAGAACACTGAAGCTTTCATT.

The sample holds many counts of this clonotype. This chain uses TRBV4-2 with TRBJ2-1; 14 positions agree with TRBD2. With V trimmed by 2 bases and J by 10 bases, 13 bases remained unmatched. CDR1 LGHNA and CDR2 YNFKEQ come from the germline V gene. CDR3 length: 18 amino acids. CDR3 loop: CASSQPPTGTSGRGEQFF. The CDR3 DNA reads TGTGCCAGCAGCCAACCTCCTACCGGGACTAGCGGGAGAGGGGAGCAGTTCTTC.

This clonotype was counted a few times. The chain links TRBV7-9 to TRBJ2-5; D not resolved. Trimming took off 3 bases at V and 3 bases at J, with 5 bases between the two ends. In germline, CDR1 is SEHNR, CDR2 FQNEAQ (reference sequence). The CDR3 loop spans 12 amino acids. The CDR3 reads CASSLTEETQYF. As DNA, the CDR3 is TGTGCCAGCAGCTTGACCGAAGAGACCCAGTACTTC. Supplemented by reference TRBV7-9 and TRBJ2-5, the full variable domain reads DTGVSQNPRHKITKRGQNVTFRCDPISEHNRLYWYRQTLGQGPEFLTYFQNEAQLEKSRLLSDRFSAERPKGSFSTLEIQRTEQGDSAMYLCASSLTEETQYFGPGTRLLVL.

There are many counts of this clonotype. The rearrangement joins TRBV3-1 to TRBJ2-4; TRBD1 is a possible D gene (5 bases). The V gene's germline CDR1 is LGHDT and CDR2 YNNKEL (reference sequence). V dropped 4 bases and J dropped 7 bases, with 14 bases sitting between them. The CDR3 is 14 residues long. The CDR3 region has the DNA TGTGCCAGCAGCCGACTCGACAGAAATAACATTCAGTACTTC. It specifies CASSRLDRNNIQYF.

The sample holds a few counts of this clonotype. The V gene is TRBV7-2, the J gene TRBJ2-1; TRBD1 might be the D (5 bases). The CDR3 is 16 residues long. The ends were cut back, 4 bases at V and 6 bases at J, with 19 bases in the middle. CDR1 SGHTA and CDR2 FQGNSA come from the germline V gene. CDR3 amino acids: CASSWTWQGFSNEQFF. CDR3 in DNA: TGTGCCAGCAGCTGGACGTGGCAGGGATTTTCCAATGAGCAGTTCTTC.